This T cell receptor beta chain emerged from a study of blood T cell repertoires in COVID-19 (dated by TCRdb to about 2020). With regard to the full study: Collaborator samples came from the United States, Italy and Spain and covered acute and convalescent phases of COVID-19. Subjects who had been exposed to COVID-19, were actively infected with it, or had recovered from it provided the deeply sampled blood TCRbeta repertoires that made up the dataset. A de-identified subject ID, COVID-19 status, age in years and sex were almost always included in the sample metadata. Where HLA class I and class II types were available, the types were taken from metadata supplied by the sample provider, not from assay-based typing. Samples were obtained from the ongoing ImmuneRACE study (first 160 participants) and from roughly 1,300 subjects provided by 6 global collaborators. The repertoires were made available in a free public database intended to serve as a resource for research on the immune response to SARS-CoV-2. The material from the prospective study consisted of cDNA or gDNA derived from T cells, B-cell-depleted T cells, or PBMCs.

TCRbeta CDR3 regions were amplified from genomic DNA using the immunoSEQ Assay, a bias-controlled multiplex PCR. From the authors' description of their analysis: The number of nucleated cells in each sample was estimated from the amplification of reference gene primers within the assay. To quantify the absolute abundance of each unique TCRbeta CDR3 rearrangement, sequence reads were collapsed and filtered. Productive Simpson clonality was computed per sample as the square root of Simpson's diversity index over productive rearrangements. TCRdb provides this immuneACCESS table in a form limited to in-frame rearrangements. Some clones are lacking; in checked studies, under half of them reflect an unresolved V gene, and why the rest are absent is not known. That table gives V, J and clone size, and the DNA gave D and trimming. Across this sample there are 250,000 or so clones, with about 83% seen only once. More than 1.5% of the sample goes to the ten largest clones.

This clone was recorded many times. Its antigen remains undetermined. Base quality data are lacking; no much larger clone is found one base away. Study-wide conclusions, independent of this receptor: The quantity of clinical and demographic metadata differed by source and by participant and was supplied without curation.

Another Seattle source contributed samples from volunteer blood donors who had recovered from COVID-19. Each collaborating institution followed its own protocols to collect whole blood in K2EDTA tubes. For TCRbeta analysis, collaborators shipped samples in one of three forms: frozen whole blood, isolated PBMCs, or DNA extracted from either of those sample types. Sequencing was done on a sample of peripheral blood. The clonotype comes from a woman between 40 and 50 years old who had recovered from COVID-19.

The sequence in DNA is TGTGCCTGGAGTAAAACGGGACATATGGGCAATTCACCCCTCCACTTT. The encoded protein is CAWSKTGHMGNSPLHF. The rearrangement joined TRBV30 to TRBJ1-6; TRBD1 is a weak D gene call, 6 bases matching. Between the V and J ends, shortened by 2 bases and 7 bases respectively, the junction contains 18 bases. CDR3 length: 16 amino acids, cysteine to phenylalanine. The retained sequence is limited to the CDR3, 48 bases, with the frame set at the first base. CDR1 and CDR2 (GTSNPN, SVGIG) derive from the germline V gene (reference sequence).